A selection of T cell receptor beta chains follows, all from one sample in a study of CD4 T cells in relation to SARS-CoV-2 and coronaviruses. No antigen has been assigned to these receptors. This table comes from immunoSEQ multiplex PCR, and its TCRdb copy is limited to in-frame clones, with some not included. The sample shows about 26,000 clones, roughly 81% of them seen only once. Material: CD4+ T cells from PBMCs, cultured in vitro. These receptors all stem from a human donor in good health. The CDR3 runs from the conserved cysteine through the conserved F or W. The order of the fields is J gene, D gene, clone size, V gene, CDR3 protein, CDR3 DNA. D genes are given only for firm matches. Where a row states a size, it is once, few, many or the class of an expanded clone; other rows omit it.

j_call: TRBJ1-2
d_call: -
clone_size: -
v_call: TRBV5-1
cdr3_aa: CASSLSGDFYGYTF
cdr3_nt: TGCGCCAGCAGCTTGTCGGGGGACTTCTATGGCTACACCTTC

j_call: TRBJ2-3
d_call: -
clone_size: -
v_call: TRBV4-3
cdr3_aa: CASSQEGLHTRTDTQYF
cdr3_nt: TGCGCCAGCAGCCAAGAAGGGTTGCACACCCGCACAGATACGCAGTATTTT

j_call: TRBJ2-7
d_call: TRBD2
clone_size: -
v_call: TRBV5-4
cdr3_aa: CASSLRLAWSYEQYF
cdr3_nt: TGTGCCAGCAGCTTGCGACTAGCTTGGTCCTACGAGCAGTACTTC

j_call: TRBJ1-6
d_call: -
clone_size: -
v_call: TRBV7-2
cdr3_aa: CASSPYSPNSPLHF
cdr3_nt: TGTGCCAGCAGCCCCTACTCCCCTAATTCACCCCTCCACTTT

j_call: TRBJ1-1
d_call: -
clone_size: -
v_call: TRBV10-3
cdr3_aa: CAISVGGRTEAFF
cdr3_nt: TGTGCCATCAGTGTTGGGGGAAGGACTGAAGCTTTCTTT

j_call: TRBJ2-3
d_call: TRBD2
clone_size: -
v_call: TRBV2
cdr3_aa: CASSERAGDADTQYF
cdr3_nt: TGTGCCAGCAGTGAGCGGGCGGGGGATGCAGATACGCAGTATTTT

j_call: TRBJ2-5
d_call: -
clone_size: -
v_call: TRBV7-7
cdr3_aa: CASSSTGVVGTQYF
cdr3_nt: TGTGCTAGCAGCTCTACCGGGGTTGTGGGGACCCAGTACTTC

j_call: TRBJ1-6
d_call: TRBD1
clone_size: -
v_call: TRBV5-4
cdr3_aa: CASSFQGQNNSPLHF
cdr3_nt: TGTGCCAGCAGCTTTCAGGGACAGAATAATTCACCCCTCCACTTT

j_call: TRBJ2-3
d_call: TRBD2
clone_size: -
v_call: TRBV19
cdr3_aa: CASSIRDYRDTQYF
cdr3_nt: TGTGCCAGTAGTATACGGGACTACCGAGATACGCAGTATTTT

j_call: TRBJ2-3
d_call: TRBD1
clone_size: -
v_call: TRBV19
cdr3_aa: CASSIMGQGADTQYF
cdr3_nt: TGTGCCAGTAGTATTATGGGACAGGGGGCAGATACGCAGTATTTT

j_call: TRBJ2-7
d_call: TRBD1
clone_size: once
v_call: TRBV3-1/TRBV3-2
cdr3_aa: CASSQPQGAVNYEQYF
cdr3_nt: TGTGCCAGCAGCCAACCCCAGGGGGCTGTGAATTACGAGCAGTACTTC

j_call: TRBJ1-5
d_call: TRBD1
clone_size: -
v_call: TRBV19
cdr3_aa: CASSTPPQGGDSQPQHF
cdr3_nt: TGTGCCAGTAGTACCCCACCACAGGGGGGAGATAGTCAGCCCCAGCATTTT

j_call: TRBJ2-2
d_call: -
clone_size: few
v_call: TRBV29-1
cdr3_aa: CSVDEGGSTGELFF
cdr3_nt: TGCAGCGTTGATGAGGGTGGGAGCACCGGGGAGCTGTTTTTT

j_call: TRBJ2-1
d_call: -
clone_size: -
v_call: TRBV29-1
cdr3_aa: CSVESGANEQFF
cdr3_nt: TGCAGCGTTGAAAGTGGGGCTAATGAGCAGTTCTTC

j_call: TRBJ1-5
d_call: TRBD1
clone_size: -
v_call: TRBV7-2
cdr3_aa: CASSLHPGTGTDQPQHF
cdr3_nt: TGTGCCAGCAGCTTACATCCCGGGACAGGGACTGATCAGCCCCAGCATTTT

j_call: TRBJ2-3
d_call: -
clone_size: once
v_call: TRBV30
cdr3_aa: CAWSPGRDTQYF
cdr3_nt: TGTGCCTGGAGCCCTGGAAGAGATACGCAGTATTTT

j_call: TRBJ2-5
d_call: TRBD2
clone_size: once
v_call: TRBV11-3
cdr3_aa: CASSLHGGAEETQYF
cdr3_nt: TGTGCCAGCAGCCTACACGGGGGGGCGGAGGAGACCCAGTACTTC

j_call: TRBJ2-7
d_call: TRBD1
clone_size: -
v_call: TRBV14
cdr3_aa: CASSQIPGQGEDEQYF
cdr3_nt: TGTGCCAGCAGCCAGATACCGGGACAGGGTGAAGACGAGCAGTACTTC

j_call: TRBJ2-2
d_call: -
clone_size: few
v_call: TRBV5-1
cdr3_aa: CASSLEGIGELFF
cdr3_nt: TGCGCCAGCAGCTTGGAAGGGATCGGGGAGCTGTTTTTT

j_call: TRBJ2-1
d_call: TRBD1
clone_size: -
v_call: TRBV19
cdr3_aa: CASSIDLWDRGDNEQFF
cdr3_nt: TGTGCCAGTAGTATAGATCTTTGGGACAGGGGGGACAATGAGCAGTTCTTC

j_call: TRBJ1-1
d_call: -
clone_size: -
v_call: TRBV5-1
cdr3_aa: CASSLGTAENTEAFF
cdr3_nt: TGCGCCAGCAGCTTGGGGACAGCTGAAAACACTGAAGCTTTCTTT

j_call: TRBJ2-5
d_call: TRBD1
clone_size: once
v_call: TRBV5-1
cdr3_aa: CASSLTWTGVGETQYF
cdr3_nt: TGCGCCAGCAGCTTGACCTGGACAGGGGTAGGGGAGACCCAGTACTTC

j_call: TRBJ2-6
d_call: -
clone_size: -
v_call: TRBV21-1
cdr3_aa: CAGRTGGSGANVLTF
cdr3_nt: TGTGCCGGCCGGACAGGGGGATCTGGGGCCAACGTCCTGACTTTC

j_call: TRBJ2-2
d_call: -
clone_size: -
v_call: TRBV21-1
cdr3_aa: CASFPGTSGRPTGELFF
cdr3_nt: TGTGCCAGCTTCCCCGGGACTAGCGGGAGACCCACCGGGGAGCTGTTTTTT

j_call: TRBJ1-4
d_call: -
clone_size: -
v_call: TRBV12-3/TRBV12-4
cdr3_aa: CASSLAAEKLFF
cdr3_nt: TGTGCCAGCAGTTTAGCGGCTGAAAAACTGTTTTTT

j_call: TRBJ1-5
d_call: -
clone_size: few
v_call: TRBV19
cdr3_aa: CASSIWRGVSNQPQHF
cdr3_nt: TGTGCCAGTAGTATATGGCGGGGGGTAAGCAATCAGCCCCAGCATTTT

j_call: TRBJ1-4
d_call: -
clone_size: once
v_call: TRBV18
cdr3_aa: CASSLTSGEKLFF
cdr3_nt: TGTGCCAGCTCGCTGACTTCAGGGGAAAAACTGTTTTTT

j_call: TRBJ2-7
d_call: TRBD1
clone_size: -
v_call: TRBV29-1
cdr3_aa: CSVDSGQGYEQYF
cdr3_nt: TGCAGCGTTGACTCTGGACAGGGCTACGAGCAGTACTTC

j_call: TRBJ2-7
d_call: -
clone_size: -
v_call: TRBV29-1
cdr3_aa: CSVETPSSYEQYF
cdr3_nt: TGCAGCGTTGAAACCCCCAGTTCCTACGAGCAGTACTTC

j_call: TRBJ2-6
d_call: -
clone_size: -
v_call: TRBV7-2
cdr3_aa: CASSLAGGPGANVLTF
cdr3_nt: TGTGCCAGCAGCTTAGCGGGGGGCCCTGGGGCCAACGTCCTGACTTTC

j_call: TRBJ2-5
d_call: TRBD1
clone_size: once
v_call: TRBV5-8
cdr3_aa: CASSLRQGQETQYF
cdr3_nt: TGTGCCAGCAGCTTACGACAGGGGCAAGAGACCCAGTACTTC

j_call: TRBJ2-3
d_call: -
clone_size: -
v_call: TRBV7-3
cdr3_aa: CASSILGATDTQYF
cdr3_nt: TGTGCCAGCAGCATCTTGGGGGCCACAGATACGCAGTATTTT